Listed here are 27 T cell receptor beta chains from one sample, sequenced in a study of naive and memory T cell subsets. General observations from the study: Especially in CD8 cells, naive repertoires contained a few larger clonotypes, possibly CD45RA-re-expressing memory cells.

Both TRBC1 and TRBC2 were covered by a beta constant-region primer of two equimolar oligonucleotides. Ligated cDNA was amplified by four rounds of PCR with nested alpha and beta constant-region primers and SP2. TCRdb recomputed calls from the UMI-ligation and nested PCR reads with MiXCR, one row per CDR3 protein. The sample has approximately 150,000 distinct CDR3 sequences, over 20% seen once. These receptors have no known antigen. The source material was naive CD4+ T cells from blood. These receptors came from a human donor in good health.

The chain recombines TRBV11-2 with TRBJ2-1, with D possibly called TRBD1 or TRBD2 (5 bases each). The CDR3 covers 16 residues. CDR1 is SGHAT and CDR2 is FQNNGV in the germline V gene. V was pared by 6 bases and J by 5 bases, with 20 bases between. The CDR3 reads CASSQNLWGSNNEQFF. The CDR3 DNA reads as TGTGCCAGCAGTCAGAATCTTTGGGGGTCCAACAATGAGCAGTTCTTC. Filled out from reference TRBV11-2 and TRBJ2-1, the complete variable domain reads EAGVAQSPRYKIIEKRQSVAFWCNPISGHATLYWYQQILGQGPKLLIQFQNNGVVDDSQLPKDRFSAERLKGVDSTLKIQPAKLEDSAVYLCASSQNLWGSNNEQFFGPGTRLTVL.

This clonotype was seen at least ten times. The chain uses TRBV6-5 and TRBJ2-5, with TRBD1 matching over 7 bases. Germline CDR1 and CDR2: MNHEY and SVGAGI. The V and J ends lost 4 bases and 6 bases, in that order; junction bases with no gene match: 8. This CDR3 region has 14 residues. CDR3 DNA: TGTGCCAGCAGTTTCGACAGGGTTAGGAAGACCCAGTACTTC. This translates into CASSFDRVRKTQYF.

This clonotype was seen only a few times. J is TRBJ2-5 and V is TRBV18; D is tentatively TRBD1 or TRBD2 (5 bases each). This CDR3 has 16 residues. The V end was cut by 3 bases, the J end by 7 bases, with 21 bases between. Germline CDR1 and CDR2: KGHSH and LQKENI. The CDR3 reads CASSPRAGDGPGTQYF. CDR3 nucleotide sequence: TGTGCCAGCTCACCCCGAGCCGGGGACGGACCGGGGACCCAGTACTTC. The full variable domain, rest sourced from reference TRBV18 and TRBJ2-5, is NAGVMQNPRHLVRRRGQEARLRCSPMKGHSHVYWYRQLPEEGLKFMVYLQKENIIDESGMPKERFSAEFPKEGPSILRIQQVVRGDSAAYFCASSPRAGDGPGTQYFGPGTRLLVL.

This clonotype appeared a single time. This chain connects TRBV7-2 to TRBJ2-1; D might be TRBD2 (6 bases). The better agreement between TRBJ2-7 and the DNA end casts doubt on the J call. The CDR3 totals 15 residues. Germline values: CDR1 SGHTA, CDR2 FQGNSA. The CDR3 bases are TGTGCCAGCAGCTTAGCGCCTAGCGCCTACAATGAGCAGTACTTC. It translates to CASSLAPSAYNEQYF.

This chain connects TRBV20-1 to TRBJ2-1; no reliable D call. CDR1 is DFQATT and CDR2 is SNEGSKA in the germline V gene (reference sequence). The CDR3 has 13 amino acids. V was pared by 7 bases and J by 5 bases, with 15 bases between. This CDR3 is CSESSVGNNEQFF. As DNA, the CDR3 is TGCAGTGAAAGTTCAGTGGGAAACAATGAGCAGTTCTTC.

The chain recombines TRBV19 with TRBJ2-3, with D perhaps matching TRBD1 (5 bases). From germline, CDR1 is LNHDA and CDR2 SQIVND (reference sequence). V dropped 5 bases and J dropped 0 bases, with 9 bases sitting between them. This CDR3 has 14 amino acids. The CDR3 sequence is CASSGASSTDTQYF. The CDR3 DNA is TGTGCCAGTAGTGGGGCGTCTAGCACAGATACGCAGTATTTT.

Ten or more counts support this clonotype. This sequence joins TRBV21-1 and TRBJ2-7; whether TRBD1, the table's D call, matches the DNA was not checked. TRBV21-1 has pseudogene status. This CDR3 comprises 14 residues. In DNA form, the CDR3 reads TGTGCCAGCAGCCCCCGGGACACAGACTACGAGCAGTACTTC. This encodes CASSPRDTDYEQYF.

The chain employs TRBV24-1 and TRBJ2-3; TRBD1 is a possible D gene (5 bases). With 4 bases removed from V and 0 bases from J, the gap between germline ends came to 10 bases. This CDR3 has 15 residues. In germline, CDR1 is KGHDR, CDR2 SFDVKD. CDR3 DNA sequence: TGTGCCACCAGTGAGCAGGGAAGAAGCACAGATACGCAGTATTTT. Its protein is CATSEQGRSTDTQYF.

The chain has TRBV7-9 and TRBJ2-1, with 8 bases matching TRBD1. The CDR3 has 18 amino acids. V was pared by 0 bases and J by 8 bases, with 15 bases of the junction left unmatched. From germline, CDR1 is SEHNR and CDR2 FQNEAQ (reference sequence). DNA for the CDR3: TGTGCCAGCAGCTTAGCGGCACGCACGCGACAGGGGTTCCATGAGCAGTTCTTC. It codes for CASSLAARTRQGFHEQFF.

This clonotype was seen more than once but under ten times. The chain employs TRBV11-2 and TRBJ1-1; TRBD1 is a possible D gene (5 bases). V was trimmed by 2 bases and J by 1 base, leaving 11 bases between them. Germline V gene data show CDR1 as SGHAT and CDR2 as FQNNGV. This CDR3 is built from 15 residues. CDR3: CASSLTAGENTEAFF. DNA of the CDR3: TGTGCCAGCAGCTTAACGGCGGGGGAGAACACTGAAGCTTTCTTT.

This clonotype occurred a few times. The chain employs TRBV7-2 and TRBJ2-2; D is unresolved. In germline, CDR1 is SGHTA, CDR2 FQGNSA. CDR3 length: 14 residues. Trimming removed 2 bases from V and 8 bases from J, with 12 bases in between. CDR3 bases: TGTGCCAGCAGCTTACGGCAGATTGGAGGGGAGCTGTTTTTT. Protein sequence: CASSLRQIGGELFF.

To note about this clonotype: A read error may produce the germline difference seen at one junction end. J is TRBJ2-7 and V is TRBV2, with D perhaps being TRBD1 or TRBD2 (5 bases each). This CDR3 spans 13 amino acids. Germline V lookup: CDR1 SNHLY, CDR2 FYNNEI. The CDR3 DNA follows: TGTGCCAGCAGTGATGAGGGGTTCGACGAGCAGAACTTC. Translating it yields CASSDEGFDEQNF.

There are a few counts of this clonotype. The chain is built from TRBV6-1 and TRBJ2-1; 10 positions match TRBD1. The CDR3 totals 16 residues. J gave up 8 bases and V 2 bases, and 9 bases lay outside the gene matches. Germline values: CDR1 MNHNS, CDR2 SASEGT. The CDR3 loop reads CASSERTGQGRYEQFF. The CDR3, as DNA: TGTGCCAGCAGTGAAAGGACGGGACAGGGGAGGTATGAGCAGTTCTTC.

The chain recombines TRBV28 with TRBJ1-2; TRBD1 agrees at 7 bases. CDR1 is MDHEN and CDR2 is SYDVKM in the germline V gene. CDR3 size: 15 residues. The junction had 6 bases not matched to a gene; V was cut back by 5 bases and J by 0 bases. This CDR3 is CASSTRDSPNYGYTF. The CDR3 DNA reads as TGTGCCAGCAGTACGAGGGACAGTCCTAACTATGGCTACACCTTC.

The chain couples TRBV20-1 to TRBJ1-2; D remains unclear. The V gene lost 1 base and the J gene lost 0 bases, with 24 bases spanning the gap. Germline lookup yields CDR1 DFQATT and CDR2 SNEGSKA (reference sequence). CDR3 length equals 19 residues. CDR3 region: CSARAAPNRKQPSNYGYTF. The CDR3 DNA reads TGCAGTGCTAGAGCCGCACCCAACAGAAAACAGCCTTCTAACTATGGCTACACCTTC.

Notes on this clonotype: A single base separates this from a much larger clone, so it may be a read error. A read error is likely, as this CDR3 ends without the conserved phenylalanine or tryptophan. This chain connects TRBV10-3 to TRBJ2-1, with D perhaps matching TRBD1 or TRBD2 (5 bases each). The germline gives CDR1 ENHRY, CDR2 SYGVKD. This CDR3 is built from 16 residues. V was cut by 3 bases and J by 0 bases, with 12 bases left in between. As DNA, the CDR3 is TGTGCCATCAGTGATGTTGGGGGAAGCTCCTACAATGAGCAGTTCCTC. Its translation: CAISDVGGSSYNEQFL.

This chain connects TRBV29-1 to TRBJ2-1, with 12 bases matching TRBD2. This CDR3 contains 16 residues. J lost 1 base, V lost 5 bases, and 6 bases had no gene match. Germline V gene sequence: CDR1 SQVTM, CDR2 ANQGSEA. CDR3 in DNA: TGCAGCGTTCTACCCGGGACTAGCGGGTCCTACAATGAGCAGTTCTTC. Protein sequence: CSVLPGTSGSYNEQFF.

There are many counts of this clonotype. V usage is TRBV12-3 or TRBV12-4 and J usage is TRBJ1-5, with 8 bases that match TRBD1. The junction had 13 bases not matched to a gene; V was cut back by 6 bases and J by 0 bases. The CDR3 length is 18 residues. The CDR3 region has the DNA TGTGCCAGCAGGCCCGGGACAGGAGGGATGGGTAGCAATCAGCCCCAGCATTTT. Protein product: CASRPGTGGMGSNQPQHF.

The chain joins TRBV3-1 to TRBJ2-3; possible D gene TRBD2, 6 bases. The CDR3 contains 17 residues. V was cut by 1 base and J by 3 bases, with 17 bases left in between. Germline assignment: CDR1 LGHDT and CDR2 YNNKEL (reference sequence). CDR3 sequence reads: CASSQGYDWAGTDTQYF. CDR3 nucleotide sequence: TGTGCCAGCAGCCAAGGGTACGACTGGGCGGGGACAGATACGCAGTATTTT.

In its sample, this clonotype was seen a few times. J is TRBJ2-2 and V is TRBV4-1, with TRBD2 as a possible D gene (6 bases). The germline CDR1 and CDR2 sequences are MGHRA and YSYEKL. Trimming removed 3 bases at V and 5 bases at J, with 13 bases between. The CDR3 is made up of 15 amino acids. The CDR3 nucleotides are TGCGCCAGCAGCCAGGTGGGACTCCCAACCGGGGAGCTGTTTTTT. Translating gives CASSQVGLPTGELFF.

This chain links TRBV27 with TRBJ2-1, with 9 bases that match TRBD2. This CDR3 is 14 amino acids long. CDR1 is MNHEY, CDR2 SMNVEV, per germline (reference sequence). Germline trimming cut 8 bases from V and 9 bases from J; bases unmatched to any gene: 11. The CDR3 DNA reads TGTGCCAGCGCGCCCGCTGGACTAGCGCCTGAGCAGTTCTTC. Amino acids: CASAPAGLAPEQFF.

Here the CDR3 reads CASKYRGPLRGYTF. The CDR3, as DNA: TGCGCCAGCAAGTACAGGGGGCCTCTACGTGGCTACACCTTC. The chain carries TRBV10-1 and TRBJ1-2, with 9 bases identical to TRBD1. The germline gives CDR1 WNHNN, CDR2 SYGVQD (reference sequence). V lost 7 bases, J lost 7 bases, and 10 bases stayed unmatched. This CDR3 has 14 residues.

The rearrangement uses TRBV29-1 and TRBJ1-2; the D is unclear. This CDR3 is built from 15 residues. The V end lost 1 base, the J end lost 4 bases, and 16 bases lay between the germline ends. CDR1 SQVTM and CDR2 ANQGSEA come from the germline V gene. CDR3 nucleotide sequence: TGCAGCGTTGAAGTGGGTGGCGGCGGTGGCTATGGCTACACCTTC. Its translation is CSVEVGGGGGYGYTF.

The J gene is TRBJ1-5, the V gene TRBV3-1; tentative D call: TRBD1 (5 bases). The V gene's germline CDR1 is LGHDT and CDR2 YNNKEL (reference sequence). V was cut by 1 base and J by 6 bases, with 13 bases left in between. The CDR3 contains 15 residues. CDR3 protein: CASSQVAGPGQPQHF. The CDR3 DNA sequence: TGTGCCAGCAGCCAAGTCGCAGGGCCAGGTCAGCCCCAGCATTTT. Full variable domain (remainder filled in from reference TRBV3-1 and TRBJ1-5): DTAVSQTPKYLVTQMGNDKSIKCEQNLGHDTMYWYKQDSKKFLKIMFSYNNKELIINETVPNRFSPKSPDKAHLNLHINSLELGDSAVYFCASSQVAGPGQPQHFGDGTRLSIL.

The CDR3 coding sequence is TGTGCCACCAGTGATCGGACCGGGGAGCTGTTTTTT. Translated, it gives CATSDRTGELFF. The rearrangement joins TRBV24-1 to TRBJ2-2; the D is unclear. V was pared by 3 bases and J by 5 bases, with 3 bases between. The germline CDR1 and CDR2 sequences are KGHDR and SFDVKD. The CDR3 runs to 12 residues.

The chain has TRBV10-3 and TRBJ2-7, with TRBD2 identical over 13 bases. This CDR3 has 15 amino acids. V dropped 3 bases and J dropped 5; count of bases not matched to a gene: 4. The germline gives CDR1 ENHRY, CDR2 SYGVKD. The DNA for the CDR3 is TGTGCCATCAGTGACTCAGGACTAGCGGGAGACGAGCAGTACTTC. Translation: CAISDSGLAGDEQYF.

This clonotype was found a few times. The chain has TRBV5-1 and TRBJ1-5; D gene uncertain. CDR1 is SGHRS and CDR2 is YFSETQ in the germline V gene. The CDR3 loop spans 12 amino acids. V was cut by 2 bases and J by 9 bases, with 9 bases left in between. The CDR3 here is CASSLPGGPQHF. The CDR3 region has the DNA TGCGCCAGCAGCTTACCAGGTGGGCCCCAGCATTTT.